This T cell receptor beta chain originates from a study of T cell responses to AZD1222 COVID-19 vaccine. Study results and limitations: Compared with day 0, the breadth and depth of the Spike-specific TCR repertoire rose significantly after two doses of AZD1222.

This table comes from immunoSEQ multiplex PCR, and its TCRdb copy is limited to in-frame clones, with some not included. This sample has 120,000 or so clones, with approximately 94% found just once. Trimming removed 3 bases from V and 7 bases from J, with 17 bases in between. The CDR3 sequence is 15 residues long. Germline loops: CDR1 SNHLY, CDR2 FYNNEI. Timing groups of about 4 and about 12 weeks for second doses were pooled. Regarding this clone: The target antigen is unknown.

The clonotype was recovered from an adult who received the AZD1222 COVID-19 vaccine. This rearrangement joins TRBV2 to TRBJ2-3; D call uncertain. The material sequenced was peripheral blood, taken 28 days after the second AZD1222 dose. This chain's CDR3 is CASSDPAPTPNTQYF. CDR3 nucleotide sequence: TGTGCCAGCAGTGACCCAGCGCCGACCCCAAATACGCAGTATTTT.